This TCR beta chain was captured by sequencing in a study of cytomegalovirus exposure and HLA in healthy donors. Germline V gives CDR1 MGHRA, CDR2 YSYEKL. The CDR3 runs to 16 residues. J lost 4 bases, V lost 4 bases, and 9 bases had no gene match. A note on this clone: Antigen unknown.

Primers for the PCR totalled 60 Vbeta and 13 Jbeta. Profiled with immunoSEQ multiplex PCR; TCRdb holds only in-frame clones, not every one. The sample contains 270,000 or so clones, approximately 90% of which appear only once. Overall study results and limits: Previously analyzed data showed that most TCR beta V segments were productive at a frequency of about 87% or about 30%.

The specimen sequenced was PBMCs. The gene calls are TRBV4-1 and TRBJ2-1, with 8 bases aligning to TRBD2. The clonotype originates from a man between 40 and 49 years old in good health and CMV-seropositive. DNA of the CDR3: TGCGCCAGCAGCCGCACACCCGGGACTAGTTACAATGAGCAGTTCTTC. This codes for CASSRTPGTSYNEQFF.